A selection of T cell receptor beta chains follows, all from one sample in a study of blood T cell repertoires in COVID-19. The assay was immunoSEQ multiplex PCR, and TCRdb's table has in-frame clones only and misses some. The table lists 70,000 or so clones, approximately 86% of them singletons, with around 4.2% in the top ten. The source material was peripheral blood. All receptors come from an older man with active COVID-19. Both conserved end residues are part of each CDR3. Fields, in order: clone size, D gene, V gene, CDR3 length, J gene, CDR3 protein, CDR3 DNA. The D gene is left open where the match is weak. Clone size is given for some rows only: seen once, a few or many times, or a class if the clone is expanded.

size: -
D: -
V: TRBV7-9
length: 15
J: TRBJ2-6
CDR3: CASSFGGSGANVLTF
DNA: TGTGCCAGCAGCTTCGGGGGCTCTGGGGCCAACGTCCTGACTTTC

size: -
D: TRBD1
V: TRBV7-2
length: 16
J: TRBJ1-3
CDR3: CASSPPGTVSGNTIYF
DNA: TGTGCCAGCAGCCCTCCCGGGACAGTCTCTGGAAACACCATATATTTT

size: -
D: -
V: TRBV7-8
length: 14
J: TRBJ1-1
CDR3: CASSTRDKNTEAFF
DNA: TGTGCCAGCAGCACCCGGGACAAGAACACTGAAGCTTTCTTT

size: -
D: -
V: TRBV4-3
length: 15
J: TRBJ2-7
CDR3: CASSQDRVSPYEQYF
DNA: TGCGCCAGCAGCCAAGACAGGGTCTCTCCCTACGAGCAGTACTTC

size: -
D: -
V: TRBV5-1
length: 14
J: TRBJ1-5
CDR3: CASSPRGGNQPQHF
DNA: TGCGCCAGCAGCCCCCGGGGTGGCAATCAGCCCCAGCATTTT

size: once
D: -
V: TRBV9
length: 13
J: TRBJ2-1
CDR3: CASSVGPYNEQFF
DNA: TGTGCCAGCAGCGTAGGGCCCTACAATGAGCAGTTCTTC

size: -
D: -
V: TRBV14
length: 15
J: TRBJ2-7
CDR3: CASSPPGYLPDEQYF
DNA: TGTGCCAGCAGCCCCCCGGGGTACCTCCCCGACGAGCAGTACTTC

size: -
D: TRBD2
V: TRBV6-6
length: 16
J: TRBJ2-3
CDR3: CASSSEPLAGADTQYF
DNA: TGTGCCAGCAGTTCCGAACCCCTAGCGGGGGCGGATACGCAGTATTTT

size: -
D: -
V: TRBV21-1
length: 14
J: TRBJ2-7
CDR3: CASPSGGGGYEQYF
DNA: TGTGCCAGCCCATCGGGGGGGGGAGGATACGAGCAGTACTTC

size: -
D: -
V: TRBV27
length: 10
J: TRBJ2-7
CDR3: CASSSYEQYF
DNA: TGTGCCAGCAGTTCGTACGAGCAGTACTTC

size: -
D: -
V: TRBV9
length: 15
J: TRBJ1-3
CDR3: CASSRVGQPGNTIYF
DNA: TGTGCCAGCAGCAGAGTGGGGCAGCCTGGAAACACCATATATTTT

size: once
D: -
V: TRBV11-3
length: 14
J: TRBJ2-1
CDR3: CASSLDGPAGEQFF
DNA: TGTGCCAGCAGCTTAGATGGACCGGCGGGGGAGCAGTTCTTC

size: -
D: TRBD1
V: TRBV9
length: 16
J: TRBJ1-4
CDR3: CASSVAPGQGGEKLFF
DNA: TGTGCCAGCAGCGTAGCCCCGGGACAGGGTGGTGAAAAACTGTTTTTT

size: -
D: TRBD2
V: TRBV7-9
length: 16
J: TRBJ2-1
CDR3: CASSLVPGRTYNEQFF
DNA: TGTGCCAGCAGCTTAGTCCCCGGGAGGACCTACAATGAGCAGTTCTTC

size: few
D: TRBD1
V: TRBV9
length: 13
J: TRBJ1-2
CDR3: CASSTRQGAVYTF
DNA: TGTGCCAGCAGCACCCGACAGGGGGCAGTCTACACCTTC

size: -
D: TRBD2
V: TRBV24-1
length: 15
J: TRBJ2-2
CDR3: CATSDPSGRAGELFF
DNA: TGTGCCACCAGTGACCCTAGCGGGAGGGCCGGGGAGCTGTTTTTT

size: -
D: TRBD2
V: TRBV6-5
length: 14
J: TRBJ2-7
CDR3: CASRGGGGSYEQYF
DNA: TGTGCCAGCAGGGGGGGAGGCGGGAGTTACGAGCAGTACTTC

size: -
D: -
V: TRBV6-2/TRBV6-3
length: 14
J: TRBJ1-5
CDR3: CASSRPGDDQPQHF
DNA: TGTGCCAGCAGTCGCCCGGGGGACGATCAGCCCCAGCATTTT

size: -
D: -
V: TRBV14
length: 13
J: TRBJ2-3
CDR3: CASSQTLAVAQYF
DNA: TGTGCCAGCAGCCAAACTCTAGCAGTGGCGCAGTATTTT

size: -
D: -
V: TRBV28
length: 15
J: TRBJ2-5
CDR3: CASSFWQVGEETQYF
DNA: TGTGCCAGCAGTTTTTGGCAGGTGGGCGAAGAGACCCAGTACTTC

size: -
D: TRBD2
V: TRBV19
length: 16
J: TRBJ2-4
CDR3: CASSITSGDPKNIQYF
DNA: TGTGCCAGTAGTATTACCAGCGGGGACCCCAAAAACATTCAGTACTTC

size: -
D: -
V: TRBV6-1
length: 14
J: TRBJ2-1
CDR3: CASSEGHPDNEQFF
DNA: TGTGCCAGCAGTGAAGGACACCCGGACAATGAGCAGTTCTTC

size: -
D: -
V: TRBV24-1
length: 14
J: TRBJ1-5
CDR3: CATSDPGPGQPQHF
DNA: TGTGCCACCAGTGATCCGGGCCCAGGGCAGCCCCAGCATTTT

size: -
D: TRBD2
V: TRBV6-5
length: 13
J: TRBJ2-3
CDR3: CASSISGRDTQYF
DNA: TGTGCCAGCAGTATTAGCGGGAGAGATACGCAGTATTTT

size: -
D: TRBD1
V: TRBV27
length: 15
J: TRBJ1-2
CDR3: CASSPTDREGRGYTF
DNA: TGTGCCAGCAGTCCCACGGACAGGGAGGGACGTGGCTACACCTTC

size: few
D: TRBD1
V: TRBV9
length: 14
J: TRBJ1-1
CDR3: CASSVGTTGAEAFF
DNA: TGTGCCAGCAGCGTAGGTACGACAGGGGCTGAAGCTTTCTTT